This TCR beta chain is drawn from a study of blood T cell repertoires in COVID-19. About the study: Acute and convalescent COVID-19 specimens originated in the United States, Italy and Spain.

The CDR3 contains 15 residues. Trimming at V came to 5 bases and at J to 7 bases, leaving 3 bases not matched to a gene. Germline V CDR1 and CDR2: SGHAT, FQNNGV. Sequencing used immunoSEQ multiplex PCR; TCRdb keeps in-frame clones, though not all of them. This table has 150,000 to 200,000 clones, about 85% appearing once. This clone has a single count. The sample comprised peripheral blood. The V gene is TRBV11-2, the J gene TRBJ2-1, with 15 bases lining up with TRBD2. This TCR was recovered from a man in his sixties with active or convalescent COVID-19. The CDR3 nucleotides are TGTGCCAGCAGCACGGGACTAGCGGGGGGAAATGAGCAGTTCTTC. It is translated as CASSTGLAGGNEQFF.